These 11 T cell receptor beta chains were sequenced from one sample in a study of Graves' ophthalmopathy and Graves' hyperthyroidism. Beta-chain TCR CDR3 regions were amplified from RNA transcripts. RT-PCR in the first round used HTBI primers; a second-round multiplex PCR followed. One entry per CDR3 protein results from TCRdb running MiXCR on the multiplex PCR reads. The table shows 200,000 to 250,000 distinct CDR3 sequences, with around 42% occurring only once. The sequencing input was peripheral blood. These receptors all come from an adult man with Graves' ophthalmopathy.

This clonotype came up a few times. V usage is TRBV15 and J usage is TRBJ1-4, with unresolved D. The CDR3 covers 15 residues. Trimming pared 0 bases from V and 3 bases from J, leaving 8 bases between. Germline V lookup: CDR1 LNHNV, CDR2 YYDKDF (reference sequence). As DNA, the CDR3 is TGTGCCACCAGCAGAGATAACTTAGCTAATGAAAAACTGTTTTTT. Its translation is CATSRDNLANEKLFF.

CDR3 sequence (DNA): TGTGCCAGCAGTTTACCGGACAGGGTTTCGGGGGGCTACACCTTC. Its translation: CASSLPDRVSGGYTF. The chain uses TRBV28 and TRBJ1-2, with 8 bases matching TRBD1. The CDR3 loop spans 15 amino acids. The trim removed 2 bases at V and 8 bases at J, leaving 10 bases unmatched. CDR1 and CDR2 (germline): MDHEN, SYDVKM.

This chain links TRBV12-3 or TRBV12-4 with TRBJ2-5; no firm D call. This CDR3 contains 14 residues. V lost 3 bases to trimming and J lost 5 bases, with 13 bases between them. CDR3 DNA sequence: TGTGCCAGCAGTTTGCGATCGAGTAGGGAGACCCAGTACTTC. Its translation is CASSLRSSRETQYF.

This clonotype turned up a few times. The chain's CDR3 is CASSLVSGGMGAFF. In nucleotides, the CDR3 is TGTGCCAGCAGCTTAGTAAGCGGGGGCATGGGAGCTTTCTTT. V is TRBV7-8 and J is TRBJ1-1; D might be TRBD1 (6 bases). V dropped 1 base and J dropped 10 bases, with 16 bases sitting between them. The CDR3 runs to 14 residues. The germline CDR1 and CDR2 sequences are SGHVS and FQNEAQ.

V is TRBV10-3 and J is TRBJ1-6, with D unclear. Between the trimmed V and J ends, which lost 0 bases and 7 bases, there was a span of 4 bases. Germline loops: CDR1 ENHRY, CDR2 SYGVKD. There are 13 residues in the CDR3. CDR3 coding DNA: TGTGCCATCAGTGAGTCGGACAATTCACCCCTCCACTTT. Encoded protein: CAISESDNSPLHF.

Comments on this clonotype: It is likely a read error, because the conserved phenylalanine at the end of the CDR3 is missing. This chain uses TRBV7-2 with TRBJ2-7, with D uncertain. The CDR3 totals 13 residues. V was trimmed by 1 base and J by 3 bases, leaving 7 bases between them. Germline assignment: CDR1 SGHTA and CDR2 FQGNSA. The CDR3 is CASSLDTLYEQYL. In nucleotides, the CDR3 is TGTGCCAGCAGCTTAGACACCCTCTACGAGCAGTACCTC.

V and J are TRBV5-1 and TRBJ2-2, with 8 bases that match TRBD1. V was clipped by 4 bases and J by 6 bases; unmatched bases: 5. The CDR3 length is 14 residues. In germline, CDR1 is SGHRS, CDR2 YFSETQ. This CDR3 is CASSGDRSAGELFF. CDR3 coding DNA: TGCGCCAGCAGCGGGGACAGGTCCGCCGGGGAGCTGTTTTTT.

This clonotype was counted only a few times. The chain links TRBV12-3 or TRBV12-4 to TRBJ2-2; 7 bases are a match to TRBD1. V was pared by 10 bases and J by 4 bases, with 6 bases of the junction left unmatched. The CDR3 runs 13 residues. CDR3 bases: TGTGCCACCTGGACAGGAGGCACCGGGGAGCTGTTTTTT. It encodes CATWTGGTGELFF.

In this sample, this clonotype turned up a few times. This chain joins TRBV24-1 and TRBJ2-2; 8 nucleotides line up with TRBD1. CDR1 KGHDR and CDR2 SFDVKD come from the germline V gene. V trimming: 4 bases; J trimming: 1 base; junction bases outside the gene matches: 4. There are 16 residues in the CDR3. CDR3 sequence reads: CATSDDRGLNTGELFF. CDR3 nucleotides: TGTGCCACCAGTGACGACAGGGGCTTGAACACCGGGGAGCTGTTTTTT.

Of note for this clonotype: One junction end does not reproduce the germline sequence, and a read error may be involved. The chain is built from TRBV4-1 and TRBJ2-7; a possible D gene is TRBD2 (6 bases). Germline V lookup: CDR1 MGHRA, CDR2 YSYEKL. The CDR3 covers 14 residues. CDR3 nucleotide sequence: TGTGCCAGCAGCCAAGCGCGGGGATCCTACGAGCAGTACTTC. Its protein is CASSQARGSYEQYF.

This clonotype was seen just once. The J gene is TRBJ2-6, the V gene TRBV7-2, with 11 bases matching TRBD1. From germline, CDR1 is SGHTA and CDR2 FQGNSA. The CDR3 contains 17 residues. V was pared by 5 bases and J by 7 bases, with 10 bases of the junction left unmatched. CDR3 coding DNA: TGTGCCAGCAGCCGCGGACAGGGGGCAGGTGTAGCCAACGTCCTGACTTTC. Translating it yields CASSRGQGAGVANVLTF.